A selection of T cell receptor beta chains follows, all from one sample in a study of blood T cell repertoires in COVID-19. Profiled with immunoSEQ multiplex PCR; TCRdb holds only in-frame clones, not every one. The sample carries tens of thousands of clones, roughly 83% recorded once. Material for sequencing was peripheral blood. The source of these receptors is a man older than 75 with active or convalescent COVID-19. CDR3s include the opening cysteine and the closing phenylalanine or tryptophan. Clone sizes are given selectively: once, few, many, or a class where the clone is expanded.

TRBV7-8 . CASSFPRGASYEQYF
TRBV28 . CASSFGTTSGTPGEQYF
TRBV2 . CASKRTLAGWDEQFF
TRBV5-8 . CASSFAKRLSF
TRBV30 . CAWSPGDTGEKLFF
TRBV27 . CASSSGSGTNYGYTF
TRBV4-3 . CASSQEGSGEQFF
TRBV7-9 . CASSLTGTEQETQYF
TRBV18 . CASSPDFFETQYF
TRBV24-1 . CATEQGNEKLFF
TRBV20-1 few CSASQNTEAFF
TRBV12-3/TRBV12-4 . CATQGQGNTEAFF
TRBV7-9 . CASSTGTREGQETQYF
TRBV19 . CASSIGGQNYGYTF
TRBV10-3 . CAINSGMNTEAFF
TRBV9 few CASSTSGQPNEKLFF
TRBV2 few CARRQANYGYTF
TRBV7-2 . CASSFEGVYNEQFF
TRBV9 . CASSVVGDSGNTIYF
TRBV30 . CAWSLQGYEQYF
TRBV11-2 . CASSFTGFNEQYF
TRBV19 . CASKGLAGARTDTQYF
TRBV11-3 . CASSLGLVLGPYEQYF
TRBV9 . CASSERGTGETQYF
TRBV7-2 . CASSRTSGSPTSYNEQFF
TRBV29-1 . CSVDRPGQETQYF
TRBV3-1/TRBV3-2 few CASSAHWTTGTGNGYTF
TRBV29-1 . CSVEDSTYEQYF
TRBV11-3 once CASSAVAGGTDTQYF
TRBV6-6 . CASSSIGLSTGELFF
TRBV7-8 . CASSSQDSSYEQYF
TRBV11-3 . CASRNRDLNTEAFF
TRBV7-2 . CASSPWGGPQNIQYF
TRBV27 . CASSTGLGNSPLHF
TRBV10-2 . CASSATITGELFF
TRBV12-3/TRBV12-4 . CASSLWQNNEQFF
TRBV5-4 . CASSLRQGAPYNEQFF
TRBV7-6 . CASSITGTGLNSPLHF
TRBV7-2 . CASSPQGWETQYF
TRBV4-1 . CASSLTGGDTEAFF
TRBV5-4 . CASSTSPGGPLGELFF
TRBV4-2 . CASSQDLRVPSTDTQYF
TRBV5-8 . CASSRIRSGRGYEQYF
TRBV2 . CASSGQGYSYEQYF
TRBV7-8 . CASSLKGGGEAFF
TRBV19 once CASRPGLRNTGELFF
TRBV19 . CASSIVRASSGNTIYF
TRBV6-2/TRBV6-3 few CASSYIIQDRGENTEAFF
TRBV3-1/TRBV3-2 . CASSQDSRLETQYF
TRBV11-3 . CASSLDRPNTGELFF
TRBV9 . CASSTQGKELNEQFF
TRBV21-1 . CASRYRREYSNQPQHF
TRBV18 . CASSPGAGLRDTDTQYF